This TCR beta chain is drawn from a study of T cells in Graves' hyperthyroidism and ophthalmopathy. Study details: Before treatment of any kind, peripheral blood was taken at initial diagnosis. General study points: The blood repertoire included most of the expanded thyroid clonotypes above 0.001.

Using RNA transcripts as the source, TCR beta CDR3 regions were amplified. First-round RT-PCR of the TCR CDR3 relied on the HTBI primer set. TCRdb passed the multiplex PCR reads through MiXCR, listing each CDR3 protein once. The data show about 770,000 distinct CDR3 sequences, with 18% seen just once and 16% held by the top ten. Diagnosing involved the use of clinical symptoms, serum thyroxine and TRAb, thyroid ultrasound and orbital computed tomography. Fresh peripheral blood, 10 ml, was the source of the PBMCs. On this clonotype: The antigen remains unidentified.

CDR3 length equals 15 residues. Trimming cost V 7 bases and J 9 bases, with 22 bases left between them. In germline, CDR1 is MNHNS, CDR2 SASEGT. The chain recombines TRBV6-1 with TRBJ2-1, with D possibly matching TRBD2 (5 bases). The source is a woman aged 50 to 60 with Graves' hyperthyroidism that later progressed to Graves' ophthalmopathy. Sequencing used blood. The CDR3 region has the DNA TGTGCCAGCATATCGTTCCGAGGGCCCAGCGGTGAGCAGTTCTTC. Its protein is CASISFRGPSGEQFF.